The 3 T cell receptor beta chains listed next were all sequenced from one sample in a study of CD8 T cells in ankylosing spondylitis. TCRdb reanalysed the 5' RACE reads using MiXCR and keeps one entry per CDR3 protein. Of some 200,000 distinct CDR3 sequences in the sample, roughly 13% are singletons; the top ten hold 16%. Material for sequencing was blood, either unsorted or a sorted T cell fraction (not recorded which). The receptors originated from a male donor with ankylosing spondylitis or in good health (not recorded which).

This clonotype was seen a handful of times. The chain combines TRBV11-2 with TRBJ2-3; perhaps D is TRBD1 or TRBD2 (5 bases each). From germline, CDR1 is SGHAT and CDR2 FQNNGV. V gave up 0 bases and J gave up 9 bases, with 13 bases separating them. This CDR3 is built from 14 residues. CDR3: CASSLDSSWGTQYF. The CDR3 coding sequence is TGTGCCAGCAGCTTAGATAGCTCGTGGGGGACGCAGTATTTT.

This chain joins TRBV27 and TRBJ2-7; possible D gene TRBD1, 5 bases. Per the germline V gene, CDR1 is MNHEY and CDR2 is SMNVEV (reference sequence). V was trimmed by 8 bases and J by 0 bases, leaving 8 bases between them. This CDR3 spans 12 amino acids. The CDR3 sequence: CASHDSSYEQYF. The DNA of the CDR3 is TGTGCCAGCCACGACAGCTCCTACGAGCAGTACTTC.

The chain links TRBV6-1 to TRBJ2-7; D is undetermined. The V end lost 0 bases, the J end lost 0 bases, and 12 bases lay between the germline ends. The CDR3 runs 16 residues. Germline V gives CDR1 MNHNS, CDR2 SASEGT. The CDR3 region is CASSEANSLSSYEQYF. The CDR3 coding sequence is TGTGCCAGCAGTGAAGCGAACAGCTTAAGCTCCTACGAGCAGTACTTC.